This T cell receptor (beta chain) was sequenced during a study of blood T cell repertoires in COVID-19. Profiled with immunoSEQ multiplex PCR; TCRdb holds only in-frame clones, not every one. The table shows approximately 360,000 clones, with roughly nine tenths occurring only once. Trimming removed 4 bases from V and 2 bases from J; junction bases left unmatched: 7. In germline, CDR1 is SNHLY, CDR2 FYNNEI. The CDR3 consists of 16 residues. This chain links TRBV2 with TRBJ1-5, with 8 bases that match TRBD1. The source material was peripheral blood. The source of this sequence is a man aged 40-50 years with acute or convalescent COVID-19. The DNA of the CDR3 is TGTGCCAGCAGTGTCCCGGAGACAGGGGGCAATCAGCCCCAGCATTTT. Protein product: CASSVPETGGNQPQHF.